This T cell receptor beta chain was found in a study of T cells in narcolepsy. Study as a whole: Patients with NT1 or NT2 and healthy control donors were enrolled. Findings and limits, study-wide: Autoreactive clonotypes reportedly recurred in blood of same and different patients, not controls. No autoreactive T cell clone sequences appeared in some memory CD4+ repertoires. Autoreactive HCRT-specific and TRIB2-specific clonotypes were marked in same-patient CSF-versus-blood CD4+ comparisons.

Details on this clone: Its target is unknown.

Sequencing was performed with immunoSEQ multiplex PCR; in TCRdb, only in-frame clones are kept and a portion is missing. Of tens of thousands of clones in the sample, roughly 86% were seen once. The source is a human donor with narcolepsy. Sequenced: CD45RA- memory CD4+ T cells from PBMCs.

The CDR3 here is CASSAGTSGTSRQFF. For the CDR3, the DNA is TGTGCCAGCAGCGCTGGGACTAGCGGGACCTCACGGCAGTTCTTC. The gene calls are TRBV7-9 and TRBJ2-1; TRBD2 aligns across 13 bases. The CDR3 loop spans 15 amino acids. The germline V gene has CDR1 SEHNR and CDR2 FQNEAQ (reference sequence). The V segment lost 5 bases and the J segment 12 bases; nucleotides outside the gene matches: 10.